Reported below is one T cell receptor (beta chain). Its cognate antigen is unknown. This sample was taken from a study of cytomegalovirus exposure and HLA in healthy donors. Across the whole study: Drawn from HLA-typed donors, around 85 million unique TCRs were held in an early data release.

Points from the study as a whole: When a later analysis compared HLA-associated TCR beta chains with equally common others, the HLA-associated chains turned out to be more clonally expanded and to have lower generation probabilities. TCR beta sequences numbering some 17,000 were associated with HLA alleles at 0.05 false discovery rate in a later analysis.

A multiplex PCR was run with 60 Vbeta primers and 13 Jbeta primers. Only in-frame clones appear in the TCRdb table, and some are missing; sequencing was by immunoSEQ multiplex PCR. The table lists around 280,000 clones, 85% to 90% of them singletons, with roughly 2% in the top ten. The V end was cut by 2 bases, the J end by 3 bases, with 17 bases between. The CDR3 covers 17 residues. Germline CDR1 reads MGHRA; CDR2 reads YSYEKL. This clonotype was sampled from a woman under 30 in good health and CMV-seronegative. The sequenced sample was PBMCs. The chain joins TRBV4-1 to TRBJ2-1; tentatively, D is TRBD1 (5 bases). The CDR3 nucleotides are TGCGCCAGCAGCCAAACTGACAGCAAACTTCTCTACAATGAGCAGTTCTTC. This encodes CASSQTDSKLLYNEQFF.